These 15 T cell receptor beta chains share one sample of origin, sequenced in a study of T cell repertoires in cytomegalovirus infection. TCRdb reprocessed the reads with MiXCR, giving one entry per CDR3 protein. The data show about 180,000 distinct CDR3 sequences, about a sixth seen once. The sequenced sample was CD8+ T cells from PBMCs. These receptors were collected from a human donor in good health (CMV status not recorded). Some clones in this sample may be carry-over from other donors' samples.

The V and J genes are TRBV6-2 or TRBV6-3 and TRBJ2-7; D is uncertain. V was cut by 2 bases and J by 0 bases, with 5 bases left in between. Germline assignment: CDR1 MNHEY and CDR2 SVGEGT. The CDR3 runs 13 residues. CDR3 DNA: TGTGCCAGCAGTTACGAGATCTCCTACGAGCAGTACTTC. It is translated as CASSYEISYEQYF.

Only a few counts were recorded for this clonotype. The chain couples TRBV30 to TRBJ1-5; tentatively, D is TRBD1 (5 bases). Trimming left V 0 bases short and J 3 bases short, with 9 bases between. The CDR3 is 14 residues long. Germline-derived CDR1 and CDR2 are GTSNPN and SVGIG (reference sequence). The CDR3 spells CAWSVTGYNQPQHF. The CDR3 region has the DNA TGTGCCTGGAGTGTCACAGGTTACAATCAGCCCCAGCATTTT.

J is TRBJ2-6 and V is TRBV5-1; the match to TRBD1 covers 7 bases. The CDR3 is made up of 18 amino acids. Germline V CDR1 and CDR2: SGHRS, YFSETQ. With 4 bases clipped from V and 1 base from J, the junction kept 11 bases outside the gene matches. CDR3 in DNA: TGCGCCAGCAGCACTCTCGACAGGGTAGGATCTGGGGCCAACGTCCTGACTTTC. The encoded protein is CASSTLDRVGSGANVLTF.

This clonotype has more than one count but fewer than ten. The V and J genes are TRBV12-3 or TRBV12-4 and TRBJ2-1, with TRBD2 matching 9 bases. There are 16 residues in the CDR3. The ends lost 3 bases at V and 7 bases at J; junction bases unmatched: 10. The CDR3 protein is CASSFASGGGANEQFF. The CDR3, as DNA: TGTGCCAGCAGTTTTGCGTCTGGCGGGGGGGCTAATGAGCAGTTCTTC.

The chain joins TRBV11-2 to TRBJ2-1; TRBD1 aligns across 9 bases. Germline V lookup: CDR1 SGHAT, CDR2 FQNNGV. The CDR3 sequence is 14 residues long. Trimming took 7 bases from V and 8 from J; bases not matched to a gene: 9. The CDR3 bases are TGTGCCAGCAACTCGGGGACAGGGTATTATGAGCAGTTCTTC. Translating it yields CASNSGTGYYEQFF. Full variable domain (outside the CDR3, taken from reference TRBV11-2 and TRBJ2-1): EAGVAQSPRYKIIEKRQSVAFWCNPISGHATLYWYQQILGQGPKLLIQFQNNGVVDDSQLPKDRFSAERLKGVDSTLKIQPAKLEDSAVYLCASNSGTGYYEQFFGPGTRLTVL.

This clonotype was found many times. The genes are TRBV7-6 and TRBJ2-3; D uncertain. The germline V and J ends were trimmed by 2 bases and 2 bases, with 11 bases remaining between them. CDR1 and CDR2 from the germline V gene are SGHVS and FNYEAQ. CDR3 length equals 15 residues. The chain's CDR3 is CASSLQSTPTDTQYF. CDR3 coding DNA: TGTGCCAGCAGCTTACAATCCACCCCCACAGATACGCAGTATTTT.

The CDR3 protein is CASSSALGMNTEAFF. The CDR3 DNA follows: TGTGCCAGCAGTTCTGCCCTAGGGATGAACACTGAAGCTTTCTTT. The chain employs TRBV6-2 or TRBV6-3 and TRBJ1-1; D remains ambiguous. In germline, CDR1 is MNHEY, CDR2 SVGEGT. Between the trimmed V and J ends, which lost 4 bases and 0 bases, there was a span of 12 bases. This CDR3 is 15 amino acids long.

CDR3 amino acids: CASSYGPGSGELFF. The CDR3 DNA follows: TGTGCCAGCAGTTACGGTCCGGGCTCCGGGGAGCTGTTTTTT. The chain carries TRBV6-5 and TRBJ2-2, with D hard to call. V dropped 2 bases and J dropped 6 bases, with 10 bases sitting between them. The CDR3 has 14 amino acids. Germline CDR1 MNHEY, CDR2 SVGAGI.

The V and J genes are TRBV10-3 and TRBJ2-3, with TRBD2 matching 12 bases. Germline V gives CDR1 ENHRY, CDR2 SYGVKD. J was trimmed by 2 bases and V by 4 bases; bases with no gene match: 10. This CDR3 is built from 18 residues. Written as DNA, the CDR3 is TGTGCCATCAGTGCGCCCGAAGGACTAGCGGGGAACACAGATACGCAGTATTTT. Its protein product is CAISAPEGLAGNTDTQYF.

This clonotype was observed a handful of times. The genes are TRBV27 and TRBJ2-7, with TRBD1 matching over 7 bases. Trimming cost V 4 bases and J 1 base; bases outside gene matches: 1. This CDR3 has 13 amino acids. Germline CDR1 reads MNHEY; CDR2 reads SMNVEV (reference sequence). CDR3 amino acids: CASSWDSSYEQYF. For the CDR3, the DNA is TGTGCCAGCAGTTGGGACAGTTCCTACGAGCAGTACTTC.

The genes are TRBV7-2 and TRBJ1-6; tentatively, D is TRBD1 (5 bases). The CDR3 spans 17 residues. Per the germline V gene, CDR1 is SGHTA and CDR2 is FQGNSA. V was shortened by 1 base and J by 6 bases, with 16 bases between the two germline ends. The CDR3: CASSLVGRGTVNSPLHF. As DNA, the CDR3 is TGTGCCAGCAGCTTAGTGGGTCGGGGGACCGTTAATTCACCCCTCCACTTT.

This clonotype was detected a few times. The chain is built from TRBV9 and TRBJ2-3; D might be TRBD1 or TRBD2, each matching 7 bases. The CDR3 extends over 17 amino acids. Looked up from germline, CDR1 is SGDLS and CDR2 is YYNGEE. Trimming shortened V by 5 bases and J by 0 bases, and 19 bases separated the two germline ends. CDR3 sequence: CASSHPQGEGSTDTQYF. The DNA of the CDR3 is TGTGCCAGCAGTCACCCCCAGGGGGAGGGTAGCACAGATACGCAGTATTTT.

The table lists this clonotype with a few counts. The chain has TRBV7-9 and TRBJ2-1; 8 bases fit TRBD1. CDR3 length: 15 residues. V lost 4 bases and J lost 4; bases outside the gene matches: 6. Germline V gene data show CDR1 as SEHNR and CDR2 as FQNEAQ (reference sequence). CDR3 amino acids: CASSSRDRSYNEQFF. The CDR3 coding sequence is TGTGCCAGCAGCTCCCGGGACAGGAGTTACAATGAGCAGTTCTTC. The variable domain in full, with the rest retrieved from reference TRBV7-9 and TRBJ2-1, is DTGVSQNPRHKITKRGQNVTFRCDPISEHNRLYWYRQTLGQGPEFLTYFQNEAQLEKSRLLSDRFSAERPKGSFSTLEIQRTEQGDSAMYLCASSSRDRSYNEQFFGPGTRLTVL.

This clonotype was seen only once. The chain is built from TRBV25-1 and TRBJ2-3; 9 positions agree with TRBD2. Trimming took 1 base from V and 5 from J; bases not matched to a gene: 4. Looked up from germline, CDR1 is MGHDK and CDR2 is SYGVNS. The CDR3 has 15 amino acids. The CDR3 bases are TGTGCCAGCAGTGAATGGCGGGGGGGCTTAGATACGCAGTATTTT. Protein: CASSEWRGGLDTQYF.

The chain recombines TRBV7-9 with TRBJ2-7, with D uncertain. Trimming removed 5 bases from V and 3 bases from J, with 11 bases in between. The germline gives CDR1 SEHNR, CDR2 FQNEAQ (reference sequence). The CDR3 runs to 13 residues. CDR3 region: CASSDKAYYEQYF. The CDR3 DNA reads TGTGCCAGCAGCGACAAGGCTTACTACGAGCAGTACTTC.